This TCR beta chain originates from a study of beta chain features in type 1 diabetes. Study outcomes and limitations: More deletions and fewer insertions at VDJ junctions were found in patients with type 1 diabetes. Compared to healthy donors, patients appeared to have naive, central memory and Treg TCRB repertoires that were more alike. Still unanswered here is whether HLA type influences TCRB rearrangement. There was a moderate but significant shortening of TCRB CDR3s in all four CD4+ subsets of Type 1 diabetes patients.

Expressed TCRB transcripts got sequenced, as all isolated RNA was reverse transcribed. Assay: immunoSEQ multiplex PCR; the TCRdb copy retains only in-frame clones and omits some. The data show hundreds of thousands of clones, about an eighth seen once. V was cut by 3 bases and J by 6 bases, with 14 bases left in between. The CDR3 length is 15 residues. CDR1 is SEHNR and CDR2 is FQNEAQ in the germline V gene (reference sequence). As concerns this clone: Its antigen is still unknown.

The sample taken for sequencing was naive CD4+ T cells from blood. The TCR originated in a young man with type 1 diabetes. The V and J genes are TRBV7-9 and TRBJ2-2; D not certain. CDR3: CASSFRSFSAGELFF. As DNA, the CDR3 is TGTGCCAGCAGCTTTAGGAGCTTCTCCGCCGGGGAGCTGTTTTTT.